What follows are 32 T cell receptor beta chains derived from one specimen sequenced in a study of PD-L1 blockade in urothelial cancer. As to time point: peripheral blood 6 weeks after treatment start. Clones were sequenced by immunoSEQ multiplex PCR, and TCRdb holds only the in-frame ones, with some missing. The table has about 130,000 clones, about 82% seen once; the top ten hold 2% to 2.5%. Sequenced material: PBMCs, taken around atezolizumab (anti-PD-L1) treatment. All receptors derive from a man aged 45-60 years with urothelial cancer.

This clone was seen only a few times. The chain employs TRBV4-2 and TRBJ2-6; possibly TRBD1 for D (6 bases). V was pared by 4 bases and J by 4 bases, with 11 bases between. The CDR3 covers 15 residues. CDR1 is LGHNA, CDR2 YNFKEQ, per germline. The CDR3, as DNA: TGTGCCAGCAGCCCCCAGGGGTCCGGGGCCAACGTCCTGACTTTC. Translation gives CASSPQGSGANVLTF.

The chain's CDR3 is CASSPRVFSGRGNEQFF. Here the CDR3 DNA reads TGTGCCAGCTCACCACGCGTCTTTAGCGGGAGGGGGAATGAGCAGTTCTTC. J is TRBJ2-1 and V is TRBV18, with 11 bases lining up with TRBD2. The CDR3 spans 17 residues. V lost 1 base and J lost 7; bases outside the gene matches: 9. Germline V gene lookup returns CDR1 KGHSH and CDR2 LQKENI.

This rearrangement joins TRBV28 to TRBJ2-1; D is perhaps TRBD2 (6 bases). CDR3 size: 14 residues. Trimming stripped 4 bases from V and 9 bases from J, with 16 bases between. CDR1 and CDR2 (germline): MDHEN, SYDVKM. This CDR3 is CASSSLGTQGEQFF. In DNA, the CDR3 is TGTGCCAGCAGTTCGCTGGGGACTCAAGGTGAGCAGTTCTTC. Based on the CDR3 plus reference TRBV28 and TRBJ2-1, the full variable domain is DVKVTQSSRYLVKRTGEKVFLECVQDMDHENMFWYRQDPGLGLRLIYFSYDVKMKEKGDIPEGYSVSREKKERFSLILESASTNQTSMYLCASSSLGTQGEQFFGPGTRLTVL.

The genes are TRBV13 and TRBJ2-7, with 8 bases matching TRBD2. With 3 bases clipped from V and 1 base from J, the junction kept 17 bases outside the gene matches. Germline CDR1 PRHDT, CDR2 FYEKMQ (reference sequence). The CDR3 is 19 amino acids. Here the CDR3 reads CASSLETPFGGRSSYEQYF. Here the CDR3 DNA reads TGTGCCAGCAGCTTGGAAACCCCCTTTGGCGGGAGGAGTTCCTACGAGCAGTACTTC.

The J gene is TRBJ1-3, the V gene TRBV12-1. TRBV12-1 corresponds to a pseudogene. CDR3 length: 17 amino acids. The CDR3 region is CASSFKTEAVSGNTIYF. Written as DNA, the CDR3 is TGTGCCAGCAGCTTTAAGACGGAGGCTGTCTCTGGAAACACCATATATTTT.

To note about this clone: Other nucleotide sequences from this sample produce the same CDR3. The rearrangement links TRBV7-2 to TRBJ2-5; TRBD2 might be the D (5 bases). Trimming cost V 5 bases and J 5 bases, with 9 bases left between them. Germline V gene sequence: CDR1 SGHTA, CDR2 FQGNSA. CDR3 length: 12 amino acids. CDR3 DNA: TGTGCCAGCAGCCTACGAGGGGAGACCCAGTACTTC. As protein: CASSLRGETQYF.

The chain couples TRBV6-6 to TRBJ2-1; D perhaps matches TRBD2 (7 bases). Trimming removed 5 bases from V and 3 bases from J, with 14 bases in between. Germline CDR1 and CDR2: MNHNY and SVGAGI (reference sequence). This CDR3 has 15 residues. For the CDR3, the DNA is TGTGCCAGCAGTCCGCCCGGGGGGCTCTACAATGAGCAGTTCTTC. Protein: CASSPPGGLYNEQFF.

This clone was seen once. V usage is TRBV27 and J usage is TRBJ1-5; the D is unclear. Germline-derived CDR1 and CDR2 are MNHEY and SMNVEV (reference sequence). This CDR3 contains 14 residues. Trimming removed 6 bases from V and 6 bases from J, with 15 bases in between. CDR3 DNA: TGTGCCAGCAGCGAGTACGGCGGTGGTCAGCCCCAGCATTTT. It codes for CASSEYGGGQPQHF.

This clone was observed once. The rearrangement uses TRBV5-6 and TRBJ2-2; 12 nucleotides match TRBD2. Germline CDR1 is SGHDT and CDR2 is YYEEEE. Trimming at V came to 3 bases and at J to 2 bases, leaving 2 bases not matched to a gene. The CDR3 has 16 residues. CDR3 nucleotides: TGTGCCAGCAGCTCGACTAGCGGGAGAAACACCGGGGAGCTGTTTTTT. It is translated as CASSSTSGRNTGELFF.

V is TRBV5-4 and J is TRBJ2-4, with TRBD1 matching 7 bases. Looked up from germline, CDR1 is SGHNT and CDR2 is YYREEE (reference sequence). V lost 4 bases to trimming and J lost 9 bases; unmatched junction nucleotides: 4. The CDR3 contains 12 residues. DNA of the CDR3: TGTGCCAGCAGCAGGGACAGAGGCATTCAGTACTTC. Translation: CASSRDRGIQYF.

This chain connects TRBV14 to TRBJ1-2; D ambiguous. With 0 bases removed from V and 7 bases from J, the gap between germline ends came to 12 bases. Germline V lookup: CDR1 SGHDN, CDR2 FVKESK. The CDR3 covers 14 residues. The CDR3 region is CASSQDILSGGYTF. The CDR3 DNA is TGTGCCAGCAGCCAAGATATACTGTCTGGTGGCTACACCTTC. Together with reference TRBV14 and TRBJ1-2, the CDR3 gives the full variable domain: EAGVTQFPSHSVIEKGQTVTLRCDPISGHDNLYWYRRVMGKEIKFLLHFVKESKQDESGMPNNRFLAERTGGTYSTLKVQPAELEDSGVYFCASSQDILSGGYTFGSGTRLTVV.

This clone was counted once. This chain uses TRBV13 with TRBJ1-2, with 7 bases identical to TRBD1. Germline lookup yields CDR1 PRHDT and CDR2 FYEKMQ (reference sequence). CDR3 length: 16 amino acids. V lost 2 bases to trimming and J lost 8 bases; unmatched junction nucleotides: 14. The CDR3 DNA reads as TGTGCCAGCAGCTTATCCACCACGGGACAGCTTAAGGGCTACACCTTC. Its translation: CASSLSTTGQLKGYTF.

The chain uses TRBV28 and TRBJ1-2; 8 nucleotides line up with TRBD1. V shed 6 bases, J shed 8 bases, and the junction held 14 bases outside the gene matches. There are 15 residues in the CDR3. CDR1 MDHEN and CDR2 SYDVKM come from the germline V gene. Written as DNA, the CDR3 is TGTGCCAGCAGCCGAGGGACAGGCATTGAGAAAGGCTACACCTTC. Its protein is CASSRGTGIEKGYTF.

This chain links TRBV4-2 with TRBJ2-1, with 8 bases matching TRBD1. CDR1 and CDR2 (germline): LGHNA, YNFKEQ. V was clipped by 1 base and J by 0 bases; unmatched bases: 2. This CDR3 region has 16 residues. As DNA, the CDR3 is TGTGCCAGCAGCCAAGGACAGGGGTTCTCCTACAATGAGCAGTTCTTC. It yields the protein CASSQGQGFSYNEQFF.

The CDR3 spells CASSLDGRAGETQYF. The CDR3 DNA follows: TGTGCCAGCAGCTTAGACGGGAGGGCGGGTGAGACCCAGTACTTC. This chain links TRBV7-2 with TRBJ2-5; 8 bases fit TRBD2. Germline CDR1 is SGHTA and CDR2 is FQGNSA. The CDR3 runs 15 residues. V dropped 1 base and J dropped 5; count of bases not matched to a gene: 6.

This clone was found a few times. The rearrangement joins TRBV2 to TRBJ1-6; D unclear. The CDR3 spans 15 residues. V gave up 2 bases and J gave up 0 bases, with 5 bases separating them. CDR1 is SNHLY and CDR2 is FYNNEI in the germline V gene. The CDR3 sequence is CASSEKSSYNSPLHF. Written as DNA, the CDR3 is TGTGCCAGCAGTGAAAAGAGCTCCTATAATTCACCCCTCCACTTT. The full variable domain, in which reference TRBV2 and TRBJ1-6 provide the parts outside the CDR3, is EPEVTQTPSHQVTQMGQEVILRCVPISNHLYFYWYRQILGQKVEFLVSFYNNEISEKSEIFDDQFSVERPDGSNFTLKIRSTKLEDSAMYFCASSEKSSYNSPLHFGNGTRLTVT.

The V call is TRBV2, the J call TRBJ1-2; 9 bases align to TRBD1. The J segment lost 6 bases and the V segment lost 8 bases, leaving 13 bases of the junction unmatched. The length of the CDR3 is 15 residues. The germline CDR1 and CDR2 sequences are SNHLY and FYNNEI. CDR3 region: CASLLGQGSRNGYTF. DNA for the CDR3: TGTGCCAGCCTTCTAGGACAGGGGAGTAGGAATGGCTACACCTTC.

The CDR3 sequence is CASSFPSQDRSYNEQFF. CDR3 in DNA: TGTGCCAGCAGCTTTCCTTCCCAGGACAGAAGCTACAATGAGCAGTTCTTC. This rearrangement joins TRBV7-8 to TRBJ2-1; possibly TRBD1 for D (6 bases). CDR3 size: 17 residues. Trimming stripped 3 bases from V and 3 bases from J, with 18 bases between. Germline V CDR1 and CDR2: SGHVS, FQNEAQ. The full variable domain, in which reference TRBV7-8 and TRBJ2-1 provide the parts outside the CDR3, is GAGVSQSPRYKVAKRGQDVALRCDPISGHVSLFWYQQALGQGPEFLTYFQNEAQLDKSGLPSDRFFAERPEGSVSTLKIQRTQQEDSAVYLCASSFPSQDRSYNEQFFGPGTRLTVL.

This clone was seen only a few times. This chain uses TRBV2 with TRBJ1-1, with D maybe TRBD1 (6 bases). There are 14 residues in the CDR3. Germline CDR1 reads SNHLY; CDR2 reads FYNNEI. V gave up 6 bases and J gave up 6 bases, with 17 bases separating them. CDR3 sequence: CASSLDEGDAEAFF. The CDR3 DNA sequence: TGTGCCAGCAGCCTAGATGAGGGGGACGCTGAAGCTTTCTTT.

J is TRBJ2-1 and V is TRBV28; perhaps TRBD1 as D (7 bases). The CDR3 has 14 amino acids. The germline V gene has CDR1 MDHEN and CDR2 SYDVKM. The V end was cut by 1 base, the J end by 7 bases, with 11 bases between. The CDR3 sequence: CASSLYRGGNEQFF. CDR3 nucleotides: TGTGCCAGCAGTTTATACAGGGGAGGTAATGAGCAGTTCTTC.

This CDR3 reads CASSPPGQGKNIQYF. CDR3 in DNA: TGTGCCAGCTCACCCCCGGGACAGGGCAAAAACATTCAGTACTTC. The gene calls are TRBV18 and TRBJ2-4; 9 positions agree with TRBD1. Germline assignment: CDR1 KGHSH and CDR2 LQKENI. This CDR3 spans 15 amino acids. V was clipped by 3 bases and J by 3 bases; unmatched bases: 3.

The chain combines TRBV28 with TRBJ2-1; 9 positions match TRBD2. J gave up 5 bases and V 2 bases, and 1 base lay outside the gene matches. CDR3 length equals 14 residues. From germline, CDR1 is MDHEN and CDR2 SYDVKM. CDR3 residues: CASSLPSGNNEQFF. The CDR3 bases are TGTGCCAGCAGTTTACCTAGCGGGAACAATGAGCAGTTCTTC.

This chain connects TRBV28 to TRBJ2-3; D might be TRBD1 (6 bases). CDR3 size: 13 residues. Trimming removed 7 bases at V and 1 base at J, with 9 bases between. Germline V CDR1 and CDR2: MDHEN, SYDVKM. This CDR3 is CASTPGGTDTQYF. In DNA, the CDR3 is TGTGCCAGCACCCCAGGGGGCACAGATACGCAGTATTTT.

This chain joins TRBV30 and TRBJ2-2; no firm D call. V dropped 0 bases and J dropped 6 bases, with 5 bases sitting between them. The CDR3 covers 12 residues. Germline V gene sequence: CDR1 GTSNPN, CDR2 SVGIG (reference sequence). CDR3 protein: CAWSVNSGELFF. The CDR3 region has the DNA TGTGCCTGGAGTGTTAACTCCGGGGAGCTGTTTTTT.

The chain couples TRBV7-9 to TRBJ2-2; D uncertain. Germline CDR1 reads SEHNR; CDR2 reads FQNEAQ (reference sequence). Trimming left V 1 base short and J 6 bases short, with 9 bases between. The CDR3 totals 14 residues. CDR3: CASSLEALAGELFF. CDR3 in DNA: TGTGCCAGCAGCTTAGAAGCTTTGGCCGGGGAGCTGTTTTTT.

CDR3 nucleotide sequence: TGTGCCAGCAAAATGTCGGCGGGAACAGATACGCAGTATTTT. This sequence encodes CASKMSAGTDTQYF. The chain recombines TRBV2 with TRBJ2-3; a weak D match, TRBD2 (6 bases). V dropped 7 bases and J dropped 3 bases, with 14 bases sitting between them. This CDR3 spans 14 amino acids. CDR1 is SNHLY, CDR2 FYNNEI, per germline.

The chain recombines TRBV19 with TRBJ2-1, with TRBD2 matching 7 bases. V lost 1 base and J lost 7; bases outside the gene matches: 7. Looked up from germline, CDR1 is LNHDA and CDR2 is SQIVND (reference sequence). The CDR3 runs 15 residues. The CDR3 loop is CASSIVAGVTNEQFF. CDR3 sequence (DNA): TGTGCCAGTAGTATAGTGGCGGGAGTGACTAATGAGCAGTTCTTC.

The chain carries TRBV5-1 and TRBJ2-5; TRBD2 matches 10 bases. This CDR3 region has 15 residues. V gave up 5 bases and J gave up 0 bases; unmatched junction bases: 4. CDR1 is SGHRS, CDR2 YFSETQ, per germline. The CDR3 here is CASSKLAGNQETQYF. The CDR3 region has the DNA TGCGCCAGCAGTAAACTAGCGGGGAACCAAGAGACCCAGTACTTC. Combining the CDR3 with reference TRBV5-1 and TRBJ2-5 gives the whole variable domain KAGVTQTPRYLIKTRGQQVTLSCSPISGHRSVSWYQQTPGQGLQFLFEYFSETQRNKGNFPGRFSGRQFSNSRSEMNVSTLELGDSALYLCASSKLAGNQETQYFGPGTRLLVL.

CDR3 in amino acids: CASSATRYEQYF. The CDR3 nucleotides are TGCGCCAGCAGCGCAACTAGATACGAGCAGTACTTC. The chain links TRBV5-1 to TRBJ2-7, with D tentatively TRBD2 (5 bases). In germline, CDR1 is SGHRS, CDR2 YFSETQ. CDR3 length: 12 residues. Trimming took off 4 bases at V and 4 bases at J, with 9 bases between the two ends.

V and J are TRBV5-1 and TRBJ1-1; D unclear. The V gene's germline CDR1 is SGHRS and CDR2 YFSETQ. The CDR3 consists of 14 residues. The V end was cut by 5 bases, the J end by 2 bases, with 13 bases between. CDR3 nucleotides: TGCGCCAGCAGACCCGACACGGTAAACACTGAAGCTTTCTTT. Protein product: CASRPDTVNTEAFF. The full variable domain, in which reference TRBV5-1 and TRBJ1-1 provide the parts outside the CDR3, is KAGVTQTPRYLIKTRGQQVTLSCSPISGHRSVSWYQQTPGQGLQFLFEYFSETQRNKGNFPGRFSGRQFSNSRSEMNVSTLELGDSALYLCASRPDTVNTEAFFGQGTRLTVV.

The CDR3 reads CSGTGTGVRGGAYEQYF. The CDR3, as DNA: TGCAGCGGGACCGGGACAGGGGTTCGTGGAGGCGCCTACGAGCAGTACTTC. The chain links TRBV29-1 to TRBJ2-7; TRBD1 matches at 10 bases. The CDR3 extends over 17 amino acids. Germline-derived CDR1 and CDR2 are SQVTM and ANQGSEA. V lost 7 bases, J lost 2 bases, and 17 bases stayed unmatched.

This chain uses TRBV4-1 with TRBJ2-7; possible D gene TRBD2, 6 bases. Trimming took off 1 base at V and 3 bases at J, with 22 bases between the two ends. Germline lookup yields CDR1 MGHRA and CDR2 YSYEKL. The CDR3 length is 18 residues. Here the CDR3 reads CASSQGTGGNAMGYEQYF. The CDR3 DNA reads TGCGCCAGCAGCCAAGGAACCGGGGGAAATGCCATGGGCTACGAGCAGTACTTC.